This T cell receptor (beta chain) was sequenced in a study of identical twins. Regarding this clonotype: Its target is not known.

Germline V CDR1 and CDR2: SGHVS, FQNEAQ. The CDR3 loop spans 17 amino acids. J was trimmed by 2 bases and V by 2 bases; bases with no gene match: 5. Every one of the donors was a healthy Caucasian. TCRdb independently ran MiXCR on the 5' RACE reads; one entry per CDR3 protein. The sample comprises under 1 million distinct CDR3 sequences, 9% to 15% of which are singletons, and roughly 1.5% rests with the top ten. Overall study results and limits: One should note that invariant MAIT and iNKT cells could partly confound zero-insertion analyses.

The data also belong to a second study, concerning yellow fever vaccine responses in identical twins.

The rearrangement uses TRBV7-8 and TRBJ1-5; 11 bases fit TRBD1. The sequence came from a woman under 30 in good health. Sequenced sample: PBMCs. CDR3 protein: CASSLRDRGFGNQPQHF. In nucleotides, the CDR3 is TGTGCCAGCAGCTTAAGGGACAGGGGGTTTGGCAATCAGCCCCAGCATTTT. Full variable domain (outside the CDR3, taken from reference TRBV7-8 and TRBJ1-5): GAGVSQSPRYKVAKRGQDVALRCDPISGHVSLFWYQQALGQGPEFLTYFQNEAQLDKSGLPSDRFFAERPEGSVSTLKIQRTQQEDSAVYLCASSLRDRGFGNQPQHFGDGTRLSIL.